The source of this T cell receptor beta chain is a study of cytomegalovirus exposure and HLA in healthy donors. PCR employed 60 Vbeta and 13 Jbeta primers. TCRdb's copy holds only in-frame clones and misses some; the assay was immunoSEQ multiplex PCR. This table holds 150,000 to 200,000 clones, roughly 12% found once. This clone occurred a few times. The germline CDR1 and CDR2 sequences are LNHNV and YYDKDF (reference sequence). V gave up 0 bases and J gave up 6 bases, with 8 bases separating them. This CDR3 is built from 13 residues. The chain has TRBV15 and TRBJ1-1; the D gene is possibly TRBD1 (5 bases). Sequenced input: PBMCs. This sequence was found in a middle-aged man in good health and CMV-seropositive. The CDR3 DNA follows: TGTGCCACCAGCAGAGACAGGGTCGCTGAAGCTTTCTTT. Amino acid sequence: CATSRDRVAEAFF.